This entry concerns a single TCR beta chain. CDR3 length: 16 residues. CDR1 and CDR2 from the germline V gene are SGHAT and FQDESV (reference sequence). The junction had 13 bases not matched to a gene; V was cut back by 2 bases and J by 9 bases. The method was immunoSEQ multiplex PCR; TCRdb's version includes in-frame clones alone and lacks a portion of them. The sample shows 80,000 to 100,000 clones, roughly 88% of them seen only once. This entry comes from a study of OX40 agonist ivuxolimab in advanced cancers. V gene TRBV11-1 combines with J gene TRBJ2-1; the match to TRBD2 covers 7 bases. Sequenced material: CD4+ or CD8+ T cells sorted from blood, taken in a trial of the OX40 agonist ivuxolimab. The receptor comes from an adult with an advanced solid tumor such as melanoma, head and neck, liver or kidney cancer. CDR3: CASSLRLGGRGVEQFF. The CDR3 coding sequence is TGTGCCAGCAGCTTAAGGTTGGGCGGGAGAGGAGTTGAGCAGTTCTTC. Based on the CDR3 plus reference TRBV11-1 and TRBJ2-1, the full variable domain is EAEVAQSPRYKITEKSQAVAFWCDPISGHATLYWYRQILGQGPELLVQFQDESVVDDSQLPKDRFSAERLKGVDSTLKIQPAELGDSAMYLCASSLRLGGRGVEQFFGPGTRLTVL.